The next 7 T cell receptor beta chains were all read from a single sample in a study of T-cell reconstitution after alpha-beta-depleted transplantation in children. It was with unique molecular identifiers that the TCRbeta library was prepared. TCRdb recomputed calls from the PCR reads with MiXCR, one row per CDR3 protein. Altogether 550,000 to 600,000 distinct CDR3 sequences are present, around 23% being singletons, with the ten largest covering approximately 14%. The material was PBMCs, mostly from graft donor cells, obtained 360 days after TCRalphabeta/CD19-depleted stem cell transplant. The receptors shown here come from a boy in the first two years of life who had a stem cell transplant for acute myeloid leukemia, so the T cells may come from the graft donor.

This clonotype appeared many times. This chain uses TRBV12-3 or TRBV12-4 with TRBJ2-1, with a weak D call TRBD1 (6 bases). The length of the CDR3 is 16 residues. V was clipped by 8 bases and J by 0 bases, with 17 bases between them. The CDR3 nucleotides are TGTGCCAGCGGCGCGGCCGACAGGAGCTCCTACAATGAGCAGTTCTTC. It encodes CASGAADRSSYNEQFF.

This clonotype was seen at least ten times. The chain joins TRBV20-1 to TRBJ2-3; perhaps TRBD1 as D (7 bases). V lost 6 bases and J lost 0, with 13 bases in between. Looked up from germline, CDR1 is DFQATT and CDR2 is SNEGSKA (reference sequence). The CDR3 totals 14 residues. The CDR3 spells CSARRGPSTDTQYF. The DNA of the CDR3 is TGCAGTGCCAGGAGGGGGCCGAGCACAGATACGCAGTATTTT.

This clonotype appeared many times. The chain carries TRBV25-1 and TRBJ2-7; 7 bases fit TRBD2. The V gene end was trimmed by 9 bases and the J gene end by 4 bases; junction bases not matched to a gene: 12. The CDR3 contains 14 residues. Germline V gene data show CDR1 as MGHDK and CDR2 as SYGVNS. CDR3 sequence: CASDLGLSAYEQYV. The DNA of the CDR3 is TGTGCCAGTGATTTGGGACTATCCGCTTACGAGCAGTACGTC.

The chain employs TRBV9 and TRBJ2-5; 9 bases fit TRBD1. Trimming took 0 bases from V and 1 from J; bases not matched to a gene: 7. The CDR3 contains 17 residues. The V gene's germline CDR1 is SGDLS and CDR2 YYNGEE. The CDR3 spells CASSVDLDRGTQETQYF. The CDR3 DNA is TGTGCCAGCAGCGTAGATCTGGACAGGGGAACCCAAGAGACCCAGTACTTC.

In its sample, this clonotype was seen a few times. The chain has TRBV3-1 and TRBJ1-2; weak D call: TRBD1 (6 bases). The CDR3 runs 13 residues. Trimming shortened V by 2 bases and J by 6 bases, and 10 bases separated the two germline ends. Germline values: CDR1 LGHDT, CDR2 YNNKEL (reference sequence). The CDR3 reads CASSQQGNHGYTF. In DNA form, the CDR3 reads TGTGCCAGCAGCCAACAGGGGAACCATGGCTACACCTTC.

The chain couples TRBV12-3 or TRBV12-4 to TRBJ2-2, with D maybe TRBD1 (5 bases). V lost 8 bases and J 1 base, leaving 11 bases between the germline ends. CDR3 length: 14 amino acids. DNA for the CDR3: TGTGCCAGCCGACGACAGAGGAACACCGGGGAGCTGTTTTTT. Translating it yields CASRRQRNTGELFF.

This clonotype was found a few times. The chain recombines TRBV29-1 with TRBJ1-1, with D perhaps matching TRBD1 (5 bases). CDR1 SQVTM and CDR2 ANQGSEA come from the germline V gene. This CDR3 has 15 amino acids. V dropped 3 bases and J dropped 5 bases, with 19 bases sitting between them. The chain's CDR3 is CSVDPLGGRTTEAFF. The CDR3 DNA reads TGCAGCGTTGATCCTCTGGGGGGACGAACGACTGAAGCTTTCTTT.